The present T cell receptor beta chain was sequenced within a study of blood T cell repertoires in COVID-19. Study information: There were acute and convalescent COVID-19 samples, and they came from the United States, Italy and Spain. T cells, B-cell-depleted T cells, or PBMCs provided the cDNA or gDNA that served as material.

How the authors handled the data: Estimation of nucleated cell counts was performed using reference gene primer amplification. Profiled with immunoSEQ multiplex PCR; TCRdb holds only in-frame clones, not every one. The DNA gave D and trimming, while V, J and clone size come from that table. This table holds approximately 74,000 clones, approximately 79% found once. The CDR3 contains 13 residues. V was trimmed by 4 bases and J by 4 bases, leaving 8 bases between them. The germline gives CDR1 SGHRS, CDR2 YFSETQ. The TCR was taken from a human donor in a cohort sampled during active COVID-19. V is TRBV5-1 and J is TRBJ2-2; unclear D gene. Sequencing was done on a sample of peripheral blood. CDR3 in DNA: TGCGCCAGCAGCCAACAGACCACCGGGGAGCTGTTTTTT. It encodes CASSQQTTGELFF.